The 29 T cell receptor beta chains given below trace back to one sample, sequenced in a study of blood T cell repertoires in COVID-19. Produced via immunoSEQ multiplex PCR; TCRdb's table is partial and in-frame only. The repertoire consists of 250,000 to 350,000 clones, with roughly 85% occurring once and the leading ten covering about 3%. The sample was peripheral blood. These receptors were taken from a woman in her thirties with active or convalescent COVID-19.

The CDR3 protein is CASSPVSGGAGFSYNEQFF. The CDR3 nucleotides are TGTGCCAGCAGCCCGGTTAGCGGGGGGGCCGGATTTTCCTACAATGAGCAGTTCTTC. The J gene is TRBJ2-1, the V gene TRBV5-4; TRBD2 aligns across 11 bases. Germline trimming cut 4 bases from V and 1 base from J; bases unmatched to any gene: 13. Germline CDR1 SGHNT, CDR2 YYREEE (reference sequence). The length of the CDR3 is 19 residues.

The chain has TRBV10-3 and TRBJ2-5; tentative D call: TRBD1 (5 bases). Trimming cost V 2 bases and J 2 bases, with 9 bases left between them. The germline V gene encodes CDR1 ENHRY and CDR2 SYGVKD. CDR3 length equals 14 residues. CDR3 protein: CAISEGREQETQYF. The CDR3 DNA sequence: TGTGCCATCAGTGAGGGCAGGGAACAAGAGACCCAGTACTTC.

The V call is TRBV5-1, the J call TRBJ1-1, with unresolved D. From germline, CDR1 is SGHRS and CDR2 YFSETQ. The CDR3 loop spans 14 amino acids. Trimming shortened V by 4 bases and J by 5 bases, and 15 bases separated the two germline ends. CDR3 region: CASSGEGTGTEAFF. The DNA for the CDR3 is TGCGCCAGCAGCGGGGAAGGTACGGGAACTGAAGCTTTCTTT.

The chain is built from TRBV2 and TRBJ1-5, with D possibly matching TRBD1 (5 bases). Trimming left V 2 bases short and J 5 bases short, with 10 bases between. The germline V gene has CDR1 SNHLY and CDR2 FYNNEI. The length of the CDR3 is 14 residues. CDR3 sequence: CASSERDFDQPQHF. As DNA, the CDR3 is TGTGCCAGCAGTGAACGGGACTTCGATCAGCCCCAGCATTTT.

This chain connects TRBV6-1 to TRBJ2-7; the D gene is possibly TRBD2 (5 bases). The CDR3 contains 14 residues. V was pared by 0 bases and J by 4 bases, with 10 bases between. Germline V gene lookup returns CDR1 MNHNS and CDR2 SASEGT. CDR3 nucleotides: TGTGCCAGCAGTGAAGCGCCGCGAGGGTACGAGCAGTACTTC. Encoded protein: CASSEAPRGYEQYF.

The chain recombines TRBV27 with TRBJ1-1, with 7 bases identical to TRBD1. The V gene end was trimmed by 5 bases and the J gene end by 0 bases; junction bases not matched to a gene: 6. There are 15 residues in the CDR3. Germline V lookup: CDR1 MNHEY, CDR2 SMNVEV (reference sequence). The CDR3 is CASSPPGQLNTEAFF. As DNA, the CDR3 is TGTGCCAGCAGTCCACCGGGACAGCTGAACACTGAAGCTTTCTTT.

V and J are TRBV24-1 and TRBJ1-1; D is possibly TRBD1 (6 bases). Germline CDR1 KGHDR, CDR2 SFDVKD. The CDR3 spans 16 residues. Between the trimmed V and J ends, which lost 4 bases and 0 bases, there was a span of 14 bases. The CDR3 reads CATSDGSQGMNTEAFF. DNA of the CDR3: TGTGCCACCAGTGACGGTTCACAGGGAATGAACACTGAAGCTTTCTTT.

V usage is TRBV24-1 and J usage is TRBJ2-3; D gene unclear. V was shortened by 4 bases and J by 1 base, with 5 bases between the two germline ends. This CDR3 region has 13 residues. CDR1 is KGHDR and CDR2 is SFDVKD in the germline V gene. CDR3 sequence (DNA): TGTGCCACCAGTGAAGGAGGCACAGATACGCAGTATTTT. Protein product: CATSEGGTDTQYF.

The rearrangement uses TRBV30 and TRBJ1-2, with D possibly matching TRBD1 (5 bases). V lost 1 base, J lost 3 bases, and 9 bases lay in between. CDR1 is GTSNPN and CDR2 is SVGIG in the germline V gene (reference sequence). The length of the CDR3 is 13 residues. CDR3 residues: CAWSAWGDYGYTF. CDR3 in DNA: TGTGCCTGGAGTGCATGGGGGGACTATGGCTACACCTTC.

The chain combines TRBV28 with TRBJ2-7; no clear D gene. The CDR3 runs to 12 residues. The V end lost 6 bases, the J end lost 2 bases, and 8 bases lay between the germline ends. Germline-derived CDR1 and CDR2 are MDHEN and SYDVKM. The CDR3 DNA reads as TGTGCCAGCAGCCTACCTCCCTACGAGCAGTACTTC. It yields the protein CASSLPPYEQYF.

This rearrangement joins TRBV2 to TRBJ1-1, with D hard to call. V lost 8 bases and J lost 3, with 13 bases in between. Germline CDR1 SNHLY, CDR2 FYNNEI. The length of the CDR3 is 13 residues. The CDR3 here is CASGGQTYTEAFF. For the CDR3, the DNA is TGTGCCAGCGGCGGGCAGACATACACTGAAGCTTTCTTT.

A single count supports this clone. This rearrangement joins TRBV7-8 to TRBJ2-5; a possible D gene is TRBD2 (5 bases). Germline CDR1 and CDR2: SGHVS and FQNEAQ. Trimming removed 0 bases from V and 4 bases from J, with 9 bases in between. The CDR3 totals 14 residues. The CDR3 bases are TGTGCCAGCAGCTTAGCTCGGGGTGGAGAGACCCAGTACTTC. Translation gives CASSLARGGETQYF.

The genes are TRBV7-2 and TRBJ2-7; 11 nucleotides match TRBD2. Germline trimming cut 5 bases from V and 2 bases from J; bases unmatched to any gene: 2. CDR3 size: 14 residues. Germline V gives CDR1 SGHTA, CDR2 FQGNSA. The CDR3 DNA follows: TGTGCCAGCAGCACGGGACTAGCGGCCTACGAGCAGTACTTC. Translated: CASSTGLAAYEQYF.

CDR3 bases: TGCGCCAGCAGCCCGGGACAGGATCTCTTTGGCTACACCTTC. Translating gives CASSPGQDLFGYTF. The gene calls are TRBV5-1 and TRBJ1-2; TRBD1 matches 8 bases. CDR1 is SGHRS and CDR2 is YFSETQ in the germline V gene. This CDR3 comprises 14 residues. The J segment lost 7 bases and the V segment lost 4 bases, leaving 9 bases of the junction unmatched.

The V gene is TRBV27, the J gene TRBJ1-6; 9 positions agree with TRBD1. Trimming at V came to 5 bases and at J to 5 bases, leaving 4 bases not matched to a gene. The germline V gene has CDR1 MNHEY and CDR2 SMNVEV (reference sequence). This CDR3 is built from 15 residues. The CDR3 loop reads CASSPRTGDNSPLHF. For the CDR3, the DNA is TGTGCCAGCAGTCCGCGGACAGGGGATAATTCACCCCTCCACTTT.

The chain recombines TRBV5-4 with TRBJ2-1; TRBD2 aligns across 10 bases. Germline trimming cut 7 bases from V and 4 bases from J; bases unmatched to any gene: 8. CDR1 SGHNT and CDR2 YYREEE come from the germline V gene (reference sequence). The CDR3 loop spans 15 amino acids. The CDR3 bases are TGTGCCAGCCGGCGGGCTAGCGGGGGATACAATGAGCAGTTCTTC. Its protein product is CASRRASGGYNEQFF. The whole variable domain, filled in from reference TRBV5-4 and TRBJ2-1, reads ETGVTQSPTHLIKTRGQQVTLRCSSQSGHNTVSWYQQALGQGPQFIFQYYREEENGRGNFPPRFSGLQFPNYSSELNVNALELDDSALYLCASRRASGGYNEQFFGPGTRLTVL.

This rearrangement joins TRBV4-1 to TRBJ1-2; no reliable D call. Trimming removed 1 base at V and 0 bases at J, with 9 bases between. The germline V gene encodes CDR1 MGHRA and CDR2 YSYEKL. The CDR3 runs 15 residues. CDR3 DNA: TGCGCCAGCAGCCAAGGGTCCGGGACTAACTATGGCTACACCTTC. Its translation is CASSQGSGTNYGYTF.

This chain connects TRBV10-3 to TRBJ1-2, with D possibly being TRBD1 (5 bases). The germline CDR1 and CDR2 sequences are ENHRY and SYGVKD. The CDR3 covers 14 residues. The V and J ends lost 3 bases and 4 bases respectively, with 12 bases between them. CDR3 protein: CAISEGAVVYGYTF. CDR3 coding DNA: TGTGCCATCAGTGAAGGGGCAGTAGTCTATGGCTACACCTTC.

The chain joins TRBV6-5 to TRBJ1-2; 9 bases align to TRBD1. Germline CDR1 is MNHEY and CDR2 is SVGAGI. The CDR3 spans 14 residues. The trim removed 6 bases at V and 4 bases at J, leaving 6 bases unmatched. The CDR3 coding sequence is TGTGCCAGCAGCAACCGGGACAGGGTCTATGGCTACACCTTC. Translation gives CASSNRDRVYGYTF.

V is TRBV24-1 and J is TRBJ2-4, with D possibly matching TRBD2 (6 bases). The CDR3 runs to 16 residues. Germline CDR1 is KGHDR and CDR2 is SFDVKD. V dropped 4 bases and J dropped 0 bases, with 12 bases sitting between them. CDR3 in DNA: TGTGCCACCAGTGAAAAGACGGGGGAAGCCAAAAACATTCAGTACTTC. Protein: CATSEKTGEAKNIQYF.

The chain combines TRBV2 with TRBJ1-2, with D tentatively TRBD1 (5 bases). With 8 bases removed from V and 3 bases from J, the gap between germline ends came to 16 bases. There are 14 residues in the CDR3. CDR1 and CDR2 (germline): SNHLY, FYNNEI. DNA for the CDR3: TGTGCCAGCGGGGGGACCCCTCTCCACTATGGCTACACCTTC. Translated, it gives CASGGTPLHYGYTF.

The chain joins TRBV18 to TRBJ1-4; tentative D call: TRBD1 (5 bases). Germline values: CDR1 KGHSH, CDR2 LQKENI. V lost 3 bases, J lost 3 bases, and 8 bases lay in between. This CDR3 has 14 residues. CDR3 in amino acids: CASSPRGANEKLFF. The CDR3 DNA sequence: TGTGCCAGCTCACCGCGGGGGGCTAATGAAAAACTGTTTTTT.

V is TRBV19 and J is TRBJ1-2; a possible D gene is TRBD1 (6 bases). The CDR3 spans 12 residues. Per germline, CDR1 LNHDA and CDR2 SQIVND (reference sequence). V was pared by 6 bases and J by 6 bases, with 11 bases between. This CDR3 reads CASRTGIHGYTF. The CDR3 DNA reads TGTGCCAGTAGGACAGGCATCCATGGCTACACCTTC.

This clone was seen a handful of times. The V call is TRBV6-2 or TRBV6-3, the J call TRBJ2-7; the D gene is possibly TRBD2 (6 bases). V was cut by 0 bases and J by 3 bases, with 21 bases left in between. CDR3 size: 18 residues. Germline V CDR1 and CDR2: MNHEY, SVGEGT. CDR3 in amino acids: CASSYSRDSSRLLYEQYF. The CDR3 bases are TGTGCCAGCAGTTACTCGCGGGACTCCTCAAGACTTCTCTACGAGCAGTACTTC.

This rearrangement joins TRBV6-2 or TRBV6-3 to TRBJ1-1; TRBD1 might be the D (5 bases). Germline CDR1 MNHEY, CDR2 SVGEGT. The CDR3 spans 16 residues. The V and J ends lost 2 bases and 3 bases respectively, with 16 bases between them. The CDR3 reads CASSYTLGRVHTEAFF. The CDR3 DNA sequence: TGTGCCAGCAGTTACACACTTGGCAGGGTACACACTGAAGCTTTCTTT.

The chain joins TRBV7-2 to TRBJ1-2; 7 nucleotides match TRBD1. CDR1 and CDR2 from the germline V gene are SGHTA and FQGNSA. V lost 7 bases and J lost 0; bases outside the gene matches: 11. This CDR3 has 16 residues. CDR3 loop: CASTAGQAPANYGYTF. The CDR3 DNA follows: TGTGCCAGCACCGCCGGACAGGCTCCAGCTAACTATGGCTACACCTTC.

V is TRBV19 and J is TRBJ2-7; perhaps TRBD2 as D (5 bases). Trimming stripped 3 bases from V and 3 bases from J, with 6 bases between. Germline V gives CDR1 LNHDA, CDR2 SQIVND (reference sequence). This CDR3 contains 12 residues. The CDR3 DNA reads as TGTGCCAGTAGTATTGAGGGCTACGAGCAGTACTTC. Translating gives CASSIEGYEQYF. Variable domain in full (rest from reference TRBV19 and TRBJ2-7): DGGITQSPKYLFRKEGQNVTLSCEQNLNHDAMYWYRQDPGQGLRLIYYSQIVNDFQKGDIAEGYSVSREKKESFPLTVTSAQKNPTAFYLCASSIEGYEQYFGPGTRLTVT.

The V and J genes are TRBV7-2 and TRBJ2-7; the match to TRBD1 covers 8 bases. V shed 5 bases and J 7 bases; nucleotides not matched to a gene: 13. CDR1 is SGHTA, CDR2 FQGNSA, per germline. This CDR3 has 15 amino acids. Written as DNA, the CDR3 is TGTGCCAGCAGCCTCCAGGGACAGGCTCTTGTGGAGCAGTACTTC. This gives the protein CASSLQGQALVEQYF.

J is TRBJ1-1 and V is TRBV30, with D maybe TRBD1 (6 bases). The germline gives CDR1 GTSNPN, CDR2 SVGIG (reference sequence). V was trimmed by 2 bases and J by 4 bases, leaving 14 bases between them. The CDR3 has 14 amino acids. CDR3 protein: CAWSLGGIATEAFF. The CDR3 nucleotides are TGTGCCTGGAGTCTAGGGGGTATAGCCACTGAAGCTTTCTTT. Full variable domain (missing parts from reference TRBV30 and TRBJ1-1): SQTIHQWPATLVQPVGSPLSLECTVEGTSNPNLYWYRQAAGRGLQLLFYSVGIGQISSEVPQNLSASRPQDRQFILSSKKLLLSDSGFYLCAWSLGGIATEAFFGQGTRLTVV.